This T cell receptor (beta chain) was recovered during a study of cytomegalovirus exposure and HLA in healthy donors. Here immunoSEQ multiplex PCR was the method, and the copy in TCRdb shows in-frame clones only, minus some. The sample has 130,000 or so clones, 80% to 90% seen once. This CDR3 region has 14 residues. Trimming left V 5 bases short and J 4 bases short, with 14 bases between. Germline CDR1 and CDR2: SSHAT and FNYEAQ (reference sequence). This clone appeared a single time. Its antigen is not identified. Study observations and caveats: The study recorded fewer than 200 TCR beta chains that were cytomegalovirus-associated.

Sequencing used PBMCs. J is TRBJ2-5 and V is TRBV7-7; D perhaps matches TRBD2 (5 bases). The sequence was collected from a woman between 18 and 29 years old in good health and CMV-seronegative. The chain's CDR3 is CASSKGGGRETQYF. CDR3 DNA sequence: TGTGCCAGCAGCAAAGGAGGCGGGCGAGAGACCCAGTACTTC.